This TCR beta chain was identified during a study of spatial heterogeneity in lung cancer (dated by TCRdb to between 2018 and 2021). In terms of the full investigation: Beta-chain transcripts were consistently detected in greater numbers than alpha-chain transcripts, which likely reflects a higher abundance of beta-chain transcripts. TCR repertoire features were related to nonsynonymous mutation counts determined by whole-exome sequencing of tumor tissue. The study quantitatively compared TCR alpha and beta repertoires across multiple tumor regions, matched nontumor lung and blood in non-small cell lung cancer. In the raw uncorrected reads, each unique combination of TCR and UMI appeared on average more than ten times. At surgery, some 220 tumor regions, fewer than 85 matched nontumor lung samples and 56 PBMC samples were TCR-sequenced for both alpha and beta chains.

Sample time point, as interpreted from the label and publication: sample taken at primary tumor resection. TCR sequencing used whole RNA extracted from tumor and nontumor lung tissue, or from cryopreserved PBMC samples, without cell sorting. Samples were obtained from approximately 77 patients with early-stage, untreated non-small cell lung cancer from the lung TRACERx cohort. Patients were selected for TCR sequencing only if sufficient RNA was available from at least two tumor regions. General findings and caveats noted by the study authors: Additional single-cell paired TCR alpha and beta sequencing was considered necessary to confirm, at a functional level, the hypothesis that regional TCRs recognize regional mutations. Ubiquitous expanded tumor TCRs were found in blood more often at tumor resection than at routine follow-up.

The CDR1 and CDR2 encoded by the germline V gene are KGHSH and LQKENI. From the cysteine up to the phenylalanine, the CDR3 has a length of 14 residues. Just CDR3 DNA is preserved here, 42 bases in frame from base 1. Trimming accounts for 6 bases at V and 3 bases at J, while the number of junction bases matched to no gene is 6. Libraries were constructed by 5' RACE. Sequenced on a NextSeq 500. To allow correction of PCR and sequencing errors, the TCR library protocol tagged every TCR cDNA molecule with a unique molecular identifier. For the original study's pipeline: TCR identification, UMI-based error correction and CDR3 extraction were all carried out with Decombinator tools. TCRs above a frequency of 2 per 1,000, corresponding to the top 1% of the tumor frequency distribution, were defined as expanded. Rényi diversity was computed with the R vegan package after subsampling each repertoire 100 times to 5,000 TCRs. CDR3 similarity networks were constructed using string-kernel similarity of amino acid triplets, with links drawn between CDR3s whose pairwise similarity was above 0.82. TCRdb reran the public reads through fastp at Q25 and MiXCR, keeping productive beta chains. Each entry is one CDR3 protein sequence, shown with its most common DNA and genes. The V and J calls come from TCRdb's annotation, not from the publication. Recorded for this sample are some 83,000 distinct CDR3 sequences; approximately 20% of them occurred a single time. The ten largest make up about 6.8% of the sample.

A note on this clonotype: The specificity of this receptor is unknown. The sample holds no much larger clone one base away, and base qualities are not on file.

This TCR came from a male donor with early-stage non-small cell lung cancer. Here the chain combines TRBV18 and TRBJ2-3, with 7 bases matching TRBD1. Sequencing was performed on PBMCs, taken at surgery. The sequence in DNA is TGTGCCAGCTCTACCTTGGGACAGACAGATACGCAGTATTTT. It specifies CASSTLGQTDTQYF.